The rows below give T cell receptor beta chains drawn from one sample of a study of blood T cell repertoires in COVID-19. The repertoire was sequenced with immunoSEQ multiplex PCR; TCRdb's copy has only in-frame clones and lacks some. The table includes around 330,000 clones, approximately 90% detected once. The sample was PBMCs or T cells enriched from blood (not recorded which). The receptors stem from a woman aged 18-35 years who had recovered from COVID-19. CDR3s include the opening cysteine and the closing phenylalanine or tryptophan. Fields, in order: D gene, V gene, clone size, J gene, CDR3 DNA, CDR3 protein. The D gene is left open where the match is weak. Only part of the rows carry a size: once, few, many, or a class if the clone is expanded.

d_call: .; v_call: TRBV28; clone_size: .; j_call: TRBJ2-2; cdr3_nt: TGTGCCACGATGGGGCGGGGCGCAGGTACCGGGGAGCTGTTTTTT; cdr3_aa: CATMGRGAGTGELFF
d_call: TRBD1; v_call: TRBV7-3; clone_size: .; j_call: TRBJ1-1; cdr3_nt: TGTGCCAGCAGCCCCCTCGGGACAGGGGCGACTGAAGCTTTCTTT; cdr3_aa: CASSPLGTGATEAFF
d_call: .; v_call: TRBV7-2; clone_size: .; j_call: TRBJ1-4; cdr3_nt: TGTGCCAGCAGCAAAGGGACACACGAAAAACTGTTTTTT; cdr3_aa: CASSKGTHEKLFF
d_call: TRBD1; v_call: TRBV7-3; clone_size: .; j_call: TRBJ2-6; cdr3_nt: TGTGCCAGCAGCTTACTGGGACAGGGGATGTATGGGGCCAACGTCCTGACTTTC; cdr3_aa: CASSLLGQGMYGANVLTF
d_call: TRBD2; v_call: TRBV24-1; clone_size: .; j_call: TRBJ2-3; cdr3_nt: TGTGCCACCAGTGCCTGGACTAGCGGGGGCCCCTCCACAGATACGCAGTATTTT; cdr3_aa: CATSAWTSGGPSTDTQYF
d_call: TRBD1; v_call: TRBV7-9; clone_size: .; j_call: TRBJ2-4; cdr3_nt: TGTGCCAGCAGCTCGGAGACAGGGGGCGATTACATTCAGTACTTC; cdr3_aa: CASSSETGGDYIQYF
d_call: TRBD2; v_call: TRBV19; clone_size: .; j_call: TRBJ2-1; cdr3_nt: TGTGCCAGTAGTATTACTGGGGGACTAGCGGGGACCATACTGTACAATGAGCAGTTCTTC; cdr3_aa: CASSITGGLAGTILYNEQFF
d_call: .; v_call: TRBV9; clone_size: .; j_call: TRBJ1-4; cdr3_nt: TGTGCCAGCAGCCCCTACCCACCCGGGACACCCGCAACTAATGAAAAACTGTTTTTT; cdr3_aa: CASSPYPPGTPATNEKLFF
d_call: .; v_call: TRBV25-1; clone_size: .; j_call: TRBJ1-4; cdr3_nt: TGTGCCAGCAGTGAATATAAAGGAGGTGCAACTAATGAAAAACTGTTTTTT; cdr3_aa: CASSEYKGGATNEKLFF
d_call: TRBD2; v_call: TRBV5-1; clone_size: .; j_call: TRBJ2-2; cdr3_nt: TGCGCCAGCAGCTTGGACACTAGCGGGGGTCGGACCGGGGAGCTGTTTTTT; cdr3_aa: CASSLDTSGGRTGELFF
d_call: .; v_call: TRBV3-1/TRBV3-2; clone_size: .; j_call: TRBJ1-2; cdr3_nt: TGTGCCAGCAGCCCGGGGACTTACTATGGCTACACCTTC; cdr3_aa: CASSPGTYYGYTF
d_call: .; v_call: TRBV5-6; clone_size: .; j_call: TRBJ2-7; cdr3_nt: TGTGCCAGCAGTCCCACTGACACCTACGGCTACGAGCAGTACTTC; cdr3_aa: CASSPTDTYGYEQYF
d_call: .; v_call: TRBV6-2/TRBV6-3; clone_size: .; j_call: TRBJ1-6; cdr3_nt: TGTGCCAGCAGTTACATTTCGCCGTCACGGGGTAATTCACCCCTCCACTTT; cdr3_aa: CASSYISPSRGNSPLHF
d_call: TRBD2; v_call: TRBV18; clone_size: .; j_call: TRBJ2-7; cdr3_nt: TGTGCCAGCTCACCAGGACTAGCGGGAGAAGGGGAGCAGTACTTC; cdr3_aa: CASSPGLAGEGEQYF
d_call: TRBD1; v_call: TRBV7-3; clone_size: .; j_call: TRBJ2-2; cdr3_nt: TGTGCCAGCAGCCCACAGGGGGCGCATACCGGGGAGCTGTTTTTT; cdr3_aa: CASSPQGAHTGELFF
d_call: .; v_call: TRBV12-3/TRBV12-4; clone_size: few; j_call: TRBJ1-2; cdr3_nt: TGTGCCAGCAATGGGGAGTCCTATGGCTACACCTTC; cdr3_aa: CASNGESYGYTF
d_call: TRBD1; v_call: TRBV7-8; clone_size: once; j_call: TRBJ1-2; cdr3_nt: TGTGCCAGCAGCCAACAGGGGCGAAACTATGGCTACACCTTC; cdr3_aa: CASSQQGRNYGYTF